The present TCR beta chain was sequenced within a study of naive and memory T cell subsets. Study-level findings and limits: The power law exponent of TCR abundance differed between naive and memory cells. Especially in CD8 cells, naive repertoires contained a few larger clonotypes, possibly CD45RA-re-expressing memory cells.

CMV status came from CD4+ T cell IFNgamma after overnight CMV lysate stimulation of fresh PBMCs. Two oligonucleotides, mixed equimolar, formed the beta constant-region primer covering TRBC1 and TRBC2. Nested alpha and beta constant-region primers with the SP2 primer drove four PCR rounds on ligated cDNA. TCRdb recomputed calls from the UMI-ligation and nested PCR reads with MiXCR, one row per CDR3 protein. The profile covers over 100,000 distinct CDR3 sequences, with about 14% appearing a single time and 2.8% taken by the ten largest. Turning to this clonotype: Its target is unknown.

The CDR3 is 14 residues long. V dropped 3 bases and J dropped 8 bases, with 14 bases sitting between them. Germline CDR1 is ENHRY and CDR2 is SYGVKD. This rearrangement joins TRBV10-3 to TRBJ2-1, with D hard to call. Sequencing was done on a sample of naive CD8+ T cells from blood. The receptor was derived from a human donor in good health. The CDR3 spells CAISEYGGVYEQFF. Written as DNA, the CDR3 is TGTGCCATCAGTGAATACGGTGGAGTCTATGAGCAGTTCTTC.